This T cell receptor (beta chain) was captured by sequencing in a study of blood T cell repertoires in COVID-19. Study background: The study drew acute and convalescent COVID-19 samples from the United States, Italy and Spain. Nucleic acid was either cDNA or gDNA, and it came from T cells, B-cell-depleted T cells, or PBMCs.

Original data processing: Amplification of reference gene primers provided the estimated nucleated cell counts. Some clones are missing from TCRdb's copy, which holds only in-frame ones; the method was immunoSEQ multiplex PCR. V and J calls and clone size are given by that table; D and trimming were obtained from the DNA. The profile shows about 140,000 clones, about 86% of them singletons. This clone was detected only a few times. Germline CDR1 is LGHNA and CDR2 is YNFKEQ. The CDR3 sequence is 16 residues long. The V segment lost 3 bases and the J segment 7 bases; nucleotides outside the gene matches: 11.

This rearrangement joins TRBV4-2 to TRBJ2-1, with 8 bases lining up with TRBD2. The source is a woman aged 55-70 years with acute or convalescent COVID-19. The specimen sequenced was peripheral blood. CDR3 DNA: TGTGCCAGCAGCCAGACTAGCGCCACGACGAGGAATGAGCAGTTCTTC. This translates into CASSQTSATTRNEQFF.